What follows are 6 T cell receptor beta chains derived from one specimen sequenced in a study of T-cell reconstitution after alpha-beta-depleted transplantation in children. The library targeted TCRbeta and was prepared with unique molecular identifiers. TCRdb reprocessed the PCR reads via MiXCR and lists one record per CDR3 protein. The table records about 440,000 distinct CDR3 sequences, 43% of them present only once. The sample in question was PBMCs, obtained before TCRalphabeta/CD19-depleted stem cell transplant. The receptors here all came from a girl aged 2 to 10 with aplastic anemia, due to receive a stem cell transplant.

This clonotype was seen many times. Here the CDR3 DNA reads TGTGCCAGCAGGGGGTTGACAGAGAACACTGAAGCTTTCTTT. Amino acid sequence: CASRGLTENTEAFF. The chain joins TRBV7-2 to TRBJ1-1; tentatively, D is TRBD1 (5 bases). The germline V and J ends were trimmed by 6 bases and 1 base, with 12 bases remaining between them. Germline values: CDR1 SGHTA, CDR2 FQGNSA. This CDR3 comprises 14 residues.

The chain carries TRBV30 and TRBJ2-7; D call uncertain. Trimming took 0 bases from V and 1 from J, leaving 7 bases between them. The CDR3 covers 13 residues. The germline V gene encodes CDR1 GTSNPN and CDR2 SVGIG (reference sequence). CDR3 region: CAWSVDGSYEQYF. The CDR3 bases are TGTGCCTGGAGTGTAGACGGTTCCTACGAGCAGTACTTC.

The chain links TRBV24-1 to TRBJ2-1; weak D call: TRBD2 (7 bases). Trimming shortened V by 8 bases and J by 7 bases, and 32 bases separated the two germline ends. The germline gives CDR1 KGHDR, CDR2 SFDVKD. This CDR3 contains 19 residues. CDR3 amino acids: CATISRGQPRLLSGNEQFF. The CDR3 DNA is TGTGCCACCATCTCCAGGGGCCAACCACGGCTACTTAGCGGGAATGAGCAGTTCTTC.

On this clonotype: This could be a read error, since a much larger clone is one nucleotide away. The chain couples TRBV6-1 to TRBJ1-2; D may be TRBD1 (6 bases). The CDR3 has 13 amino acids. CDR1 MNHNS and CDR2 SASEGT come from the germline V gene. CDR3 residues: CANRDIWTDGYPF. CDR3 DNA: TGTGCCAACCGGGACATCTGGACGGATGGCTACCCCTTC.

Many counts were recorded for this clonotype. The rearrangement links TRBV6-1 to TRBJ2-5; D gene unclear. The CDR3 totals 16 residues. Deletions cut 1 base from V and 5 bases from J, with 17 bases between. Per the germline V gene, CDR1 is MNHNS and CDR2 is SASEGT. In DNA form, the CDR3 reads TGTGCCAGCAGTGAAGACGGCCCCCAGACTGCGGAGACCCAGTACTTC. This encodes CASSEDGPQTAETQYF.

The J gene is TRBJ2-7, the V gene TRBV6-5; D gene ambiguous. Germline assignment: CDR1 MNHEY and CDR2 SVGAGI. The CDR3 covers 14 residues. V lost 6 bases to trimming and J lost 0 bases, with 12 bases between them. The CDR3 coding sequence is TGTGCCAGCAGCCCCGACACGAGCTCCTACGAGCAGTACTTC. Translated: CASSPDTSSYEQYF.